This T cell receptor (beta chain) was observed in a study of CD8+ T cells in alopecia areata. Study observations and caveats: Normal-skin resident alphabeta T cells also appear among scalp sample sequences.

Treatment: oral pan-JAK inhibitor, 5-10 mg twice daily. As for this clone: Its matching antigen is unknown.

The germline gives CDR1 SEHNR, CDR2 FQNEAQ (reference sequence). V gave up 3 bases and J gave up 0 bases; unmatched junction bases: 5. The CDR3 extends over 16 amino acids. cDNA prepared by RNA extraction and subsequent reverse transcription served as the template for sequencing. Assay used: immunoSEQ multiplex PCR; TCRdb lists only in-frame clones, some missing. Altogether about 190,000 clones are present, roughly three fifths being singletons, with the ten largest covering 0.69%. The clonotype originates from a human donor with alopecia areata. The V gene is TRBV7-9, the J gene TRBJ2-7, with 10 bases identical to TRBD1. Sample: CD4+ T cells sorted from blood, taken at week 4, from a patient treated with tofacitinib. The CDR3 loop reads CASSFQTGGTSYEQYF. The CDR3 region has the DNA TGTGCCAGCAGCTTTCAGACAGGGGGCACCTCCTACGAGCAGTACTTC.